This is a list of T cell receptor beta chains from one sample in a study of shared clonotypes between healthy human individuals. Measured with immunoSEQ multiplex PCR; TCRdb has only the in-frame clones, and not every one. The sample yields about 2 million clones, approximately 94% seen once. Material for sequencing was naive CD8+ T cells sorted from blood. The receptors were sampled from a man younger than 35 in good health. Each CDR3 is given with its conserved first and last residue. Each record gives: CDR3 protein, V gene.

CDR3 protein: CASSFGWALQETQYF
V gene: TRBV7-2

CDR3 protein: CATSRVGHEQFF
V gene: TRBV15

CDR3 protein: CSVEDGLAGDYNNEQFF
V gene: TRBV29-1

CDR3 protein: CASSLGITNYGYTF
V gene: TRBV27

CDR3 protein: CASSSRTGSMEGYTF
V gene: TRBV27

CDR3 protein: CSVPSDRGYGYTF
V gene: TRBV29-1

CDR3 protein: CASSRVRDGYNEQFF
V gene: TRBV11-2

CDR3 protein: CASSLGQYTGELFF
V gene: TRBV27

CDR3 protein: CAWMGAGNTIYF
V gene: TRBV30

CDR3 protein: CASGGDMGSPLHF
V gene: TRBV5-4

CDR3 protein: CASSPTGTNEKLFF
V gene: TRBV2

CDR3 protein: CASSLYGANTEAFF
V gene: TRBV11-2

CDR3 protein: CASSLATQYEQYF
V gene: TRBV7-9

CDR3 protein: CASHLGGNTEAFF
V gene: TRBV6-6

CDR3 protein: CASSVDRGATDWNTEAFF
V gene: TRBV9

CDR3 protein: CASSLTGTPDTQYF
V gene: TRBV27

CDR3 protein: CASSPGQGRYQETQYF
V gene: TRBV7-4

CDR3 protein: CASSVDSGGSYEQYF
V gene: TRBV9

CDR3 protein: CASSFRTVQETQYF
V gene: TRBV7-9

CDR3 protein: CASSAWTGGNTGELFF
V gene: TRBV9

CDR3 protein: CASSNGGLASDEQYF
V gene: TRBV5-6

CDR3 protein: CASSLVVYQDRDRANEQYF
V gene: TRBV7-9

CDR3 protein: CASSPLPEAVDEQYF
V gene: TRBV7-9

CDR3 protein: CSVEVMSGTSTGELFF
V gene: TRBV29-1

CDR3 protein: CASSQVASSQYF
V gene: TRBV4-2

CDR3 protein: CASSVRTDTQYF
V gene: TRBV9

CDR3 protein: CASSLRGANVLTF
V gene: TRBV11-3

CDR3 protein: CASSQGRGQAYEQYF
V gene: TRBV4-3

CDR3 protein: CASSPQGGKLFF
V gene: TRBV27

CDR3 protein: CASSLDESSTDTQYF
V gene: TRBV7-9

CDR3 protein: CASSQPSGLARGVYEQYF
V gene: TRBV4-3

CDR3 protein: CATRLAASTDTQYF
V gene: TRBV10-3

CDR3 protein: CASSPRQGAGGYTF
V gene: TRBV9

CDR3 protein: CASSPGRENQPQHF
V gene: TRBV27

CDR3 protein: CASSFGVGVETQYF
V gene: TRBV7-8

CDR3 protein: CASSWTGEKDTQYF
V gene: TRBV13

CDR3 protein: CASSGSAFEQYF
V gene: TRBV6-1

CDR3 protein: CASSQDGIADTQYF
V gene: TRBV4-2

CDR3 protein: CASSVGCSLDEQYF
V gene: TRBV21-1

CDR3 protein: CASSTTGSAEAFF
V gene: TRBV28

CDR3 protein: CASGMNEQYF
V gene: TRBV2

CDR3 protein: CASSFGGNTEAFF
V gene: TRBV6-5

CDR3 protein: CASSPGQGFRETQYF
V gene: TRBV27

CDR3 protein: CASSSSPTGTGDTGELFF
V gene: TRBV5-5

CDR3 protein: CASSLGTGSDGYTF
V gene: TRBV6-5

CDR3 protein: CASSTRQGGETQYF
V gene: TRBV28

CDR3 protein: CASSVGGEQFF
V gene: TRBV9

CDR3 protein: CASSQGTSGRSDTQYF
V gene: TRBV4-3

CDR3 protein: CASSQRTGFKGYTF
V gene: TRBV4-1